This T cell receptor beta chain emerged from a study of regulatory T cells in long-lasting Graves disease. Assembly of TCR beta libraries relied on iRepertoire HTBI primers together with Arm-PCR of CDR3 regions. MiXCR, applied by TCRdb to the multiplex PCR reads, yields one record per CDR3 protein. The sample lists 680,000 or so distinct CDR3 sequences, 16% occurring once. This clonotype was seen many times. V was pared by 2 bases and J by 5 bases, with 9 bases between. The CDR3 spans 14 residues. The time point is: newly diagnosed GD, antithyroid drugs for less than 3 months. Making the TCR library involved RNA that had been extracted from PBMCs. The same sample was also studied in work on T cells in Graves' hyperthyroidism and ophthalmopathy.

The input for sequencing was peripheral blood mononuclear cells (PBMCs), taken at new diagnosis, from a patient treated with antithyroid drugs. The gene calls are TRBV12-3 or TRBV12-4 and TRBJ1-4, with D perhaps TRBD1 (5 bases). The clonotype was recovered from a woman in her twenties or thirties with Graves disease. The CDR3 DNA reads as TGTGCCAGCAGTTTAAGCCGGGGGAATGAAAAACTGTTTTTT. Protein sequence: CASSLSRGNEKLFF.